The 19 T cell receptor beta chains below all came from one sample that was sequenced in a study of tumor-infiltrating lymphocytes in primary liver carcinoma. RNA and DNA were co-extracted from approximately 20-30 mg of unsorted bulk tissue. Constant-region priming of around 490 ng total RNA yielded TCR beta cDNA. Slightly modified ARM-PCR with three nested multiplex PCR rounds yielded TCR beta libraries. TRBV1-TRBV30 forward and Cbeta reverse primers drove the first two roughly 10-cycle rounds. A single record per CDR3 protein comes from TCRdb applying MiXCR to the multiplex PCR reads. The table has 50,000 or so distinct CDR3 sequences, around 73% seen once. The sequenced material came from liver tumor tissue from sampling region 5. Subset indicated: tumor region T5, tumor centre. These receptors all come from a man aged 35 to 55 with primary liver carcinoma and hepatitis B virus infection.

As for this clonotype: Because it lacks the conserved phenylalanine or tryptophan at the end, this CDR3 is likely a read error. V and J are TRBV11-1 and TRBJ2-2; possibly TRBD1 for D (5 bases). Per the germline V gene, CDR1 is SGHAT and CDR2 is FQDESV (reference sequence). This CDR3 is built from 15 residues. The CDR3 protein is CAGSYTGPFSVELFL. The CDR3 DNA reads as TGTGCCGGCAGCTATACAGGACCTTTCTCCGTGGAGCTGTTTTTG.

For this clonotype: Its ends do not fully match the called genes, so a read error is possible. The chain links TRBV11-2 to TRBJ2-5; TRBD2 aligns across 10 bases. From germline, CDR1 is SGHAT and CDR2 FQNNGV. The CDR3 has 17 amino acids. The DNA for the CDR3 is TGTGCCAGCAACTTAAGACTAGCGGGTGGCTCGAGCGAGACCCAATACTTC. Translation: CASNLRLAGGSSETQYF.

The CDR3 is CVSQHGTGGGMENSPLHF. The CDR3 DNA reads TGTGTCAGTCAACACGGGACAGGGGGCGGGATGGAGAATTCACCCCTCCACTTT. J is TRBJ1-6 and V is TRBV28; TRBD1 agrees at 12 bases. The length of the CDR3 is 18 residues. Per germline, CDR1 MDHEN and CDR2 SYDVKM. The variable domain in full, completed from reference TRBV28 and TRBJ1-6, reads DVKVTQSSRYLVKRTGEKVFLECVQDMDHENMFWYRQDPGLGLRLIYFSYDVKMKEKGDIPEGYSVSREKKERFSLILESASTNQTSMYLCVSQHGTGGGMENSPLHFGNGTRLTVT.

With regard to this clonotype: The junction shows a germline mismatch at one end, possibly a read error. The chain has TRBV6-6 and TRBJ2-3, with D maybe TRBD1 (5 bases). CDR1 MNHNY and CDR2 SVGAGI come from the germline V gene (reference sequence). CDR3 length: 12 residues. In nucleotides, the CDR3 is TGTGCTAGCACCGACAGCAAAGATACGCAGTATTTT. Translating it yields CASTDSKDTQYF.

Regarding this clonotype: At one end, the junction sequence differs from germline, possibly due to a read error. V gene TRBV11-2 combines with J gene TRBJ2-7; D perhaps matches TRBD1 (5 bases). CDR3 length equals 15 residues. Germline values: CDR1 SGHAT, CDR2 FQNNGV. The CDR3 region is CASSLSAGFSYGQHF. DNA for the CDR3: TGTGCCAGCAGCTTATCGGCAGGGTTTTCCTACGGGCAGCACTTC.

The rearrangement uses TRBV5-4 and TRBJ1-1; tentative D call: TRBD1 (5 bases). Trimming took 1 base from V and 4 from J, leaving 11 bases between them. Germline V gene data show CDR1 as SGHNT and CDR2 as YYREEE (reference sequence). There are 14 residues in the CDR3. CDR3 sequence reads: CASSLKGETTEAFF. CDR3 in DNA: TGTGCCAGCAGCTTGAAAGGGGAGACCACTGAAGCTTTCTTT.

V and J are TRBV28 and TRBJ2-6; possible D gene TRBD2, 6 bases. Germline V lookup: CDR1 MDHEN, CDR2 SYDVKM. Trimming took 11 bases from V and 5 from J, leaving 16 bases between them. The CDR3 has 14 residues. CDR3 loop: CAVGGPTRANVLTF. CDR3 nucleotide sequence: TGTGCCGTCGGGGGACCTACTAGGGCCAACGTCCTGACTTTC.

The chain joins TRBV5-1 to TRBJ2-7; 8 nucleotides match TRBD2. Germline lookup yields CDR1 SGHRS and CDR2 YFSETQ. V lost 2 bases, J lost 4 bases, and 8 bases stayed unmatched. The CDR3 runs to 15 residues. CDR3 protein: CASSFSGTPNYEQYF. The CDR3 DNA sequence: TGCGCCAGCAGCTTTAGCGGGACCCCCAATTACGAGCAGTACTTC.

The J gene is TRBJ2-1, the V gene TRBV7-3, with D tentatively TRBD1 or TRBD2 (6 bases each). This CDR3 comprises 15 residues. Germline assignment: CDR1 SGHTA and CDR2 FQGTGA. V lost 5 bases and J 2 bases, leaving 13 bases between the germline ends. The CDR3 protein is CASSDLGGTYNEQFF. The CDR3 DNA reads TGTGCCAGCAGCGACCTAGGGGGGACCTACAATGAGCAGTTCTTC. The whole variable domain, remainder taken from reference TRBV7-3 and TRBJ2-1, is GAGVSQTPSNKVTEKGKYVELRCDPISGHTALYWYRQSLGQGPEFLIYFQGTGAADDSGLPNDRFFAVRPEGSVSTLKIQRTERGDSAVYLCASSDLGGTYNEQFFGPGTRLTVL.

CDR3 in amino acids: CASSQPGQGFSDRYTF. The CDR3 DNA follows: TGTGCCAGCAGCCAACCCGGACAAGGGTTTTCGGATCGCTACACCTTC. The chain is built from TRBV4-2 and TRBJ1-2; perhaps TRBD1 as D (5 bases). Trimming stripped 2 bases from V and 9 bases from J, with 22 bases between. In germline, CDR1 is LGHNA, CDR2 YNFKEQ. This CDR3 has 16 amino acids.

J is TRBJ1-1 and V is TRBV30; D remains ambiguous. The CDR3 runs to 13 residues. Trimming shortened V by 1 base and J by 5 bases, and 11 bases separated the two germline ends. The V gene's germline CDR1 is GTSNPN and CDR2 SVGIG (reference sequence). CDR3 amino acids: CAWSAVRRTEAFF. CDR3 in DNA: TGTGCCTGGAGTGCGGTCAGGAGGACTGAAGCTTTCTTT.

The DNA of the CDR3 is TGTGCCAGCAGCCCATGGGGACTAGCGGGAGTCGGGGGGCAGTTCTTC. Translated: CASSPWGLAGVGGQFF. The chain combines TRBV11-1 with TRBJ2-1; TRBD2 agrees at 14 bases. Germline lookup yields CDR1 SGHAT and CDR2 FQDESV (reference sequence). After removal of 5 bases from V and 12 bases from J, the junction contained 12 bases not matched to a gene. The CDR3 covers 16 residues.

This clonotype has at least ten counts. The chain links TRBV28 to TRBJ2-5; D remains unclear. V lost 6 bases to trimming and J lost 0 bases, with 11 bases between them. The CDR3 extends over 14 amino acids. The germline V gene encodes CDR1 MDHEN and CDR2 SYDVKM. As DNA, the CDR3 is TGTGCCAGCAGCCCTGAGGCGTACCAAGAGACCCAGTACTTC. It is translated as CASSPEAYQETQYF.

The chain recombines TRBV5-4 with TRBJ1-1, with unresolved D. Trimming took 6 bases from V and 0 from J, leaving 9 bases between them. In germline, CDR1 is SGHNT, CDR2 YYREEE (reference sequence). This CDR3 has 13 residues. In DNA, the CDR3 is TGTGCCAGCATAATAGGATTGAACACTGAAGCTTTCTTT. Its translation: CASIIGLNTEAFF.

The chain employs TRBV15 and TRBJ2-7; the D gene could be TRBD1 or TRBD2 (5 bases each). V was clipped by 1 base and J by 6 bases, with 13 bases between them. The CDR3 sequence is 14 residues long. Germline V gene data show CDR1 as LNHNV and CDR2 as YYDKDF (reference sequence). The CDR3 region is CATSRGHGGREQYF. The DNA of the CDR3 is TGTGCCACCAGCAGAGGACATGGGGGTCGCGAGCAGTACTTC.

The DNA for the CDR3 is TGCGCCAGCAGCTGGGAGTCAGGAGGGTACGAGCAGTACTTC. Its protein is CASSWESGGYEQYF. The chain combines TRBV5-1 with TRBJ2-7, with a possible D match to TRBD2 (6 bases). The CDR3 extends over 14 amino acids. In germline, CDR1 is SGHRS, CDR2 YFSETQ. The V end was cut by 3 bases, the J end by 4 bases, with 14 bases between.

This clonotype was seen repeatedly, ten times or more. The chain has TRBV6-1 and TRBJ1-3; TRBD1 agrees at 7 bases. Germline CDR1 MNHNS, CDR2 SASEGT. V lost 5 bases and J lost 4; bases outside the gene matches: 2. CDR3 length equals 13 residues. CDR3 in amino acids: CASSSGQGNTIYF. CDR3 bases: TGTGCCAGCAGTTCGGGACAGGGAAACACCATATATTTT.

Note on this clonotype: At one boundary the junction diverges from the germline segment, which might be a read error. The CDR3 bases are TGTGCCAGCAGCTCTACGGTAACGCGCTATGGGGCCAAGGTCCTGACTTTC. Its protein product is CASSSTVTRYGAKVLTF. This chain joins TRBV7-8 and TRBJ2-6; maybe TRBD1 (5 bases). The CDR3 contains 17 residues. Germline CDR1 is SGHVS and CDR2 is FQNEAQ.

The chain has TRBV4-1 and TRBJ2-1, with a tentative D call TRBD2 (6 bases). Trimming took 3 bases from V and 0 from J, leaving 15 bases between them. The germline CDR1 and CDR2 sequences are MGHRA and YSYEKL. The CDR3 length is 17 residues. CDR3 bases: TGCGCCAGCAGCCAGGGGACGGGGAGGAGCTCCTACAATGAGCAGTTCTTC. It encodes CASSQGTGRSSYNEQFF.